This T cell receptor (beta chain) was captured in a study of Graves' ophthalmopathy and Graves' hyperthyroidism. TCR beta CDR3 amplification used RNA transcripts. Amplification began with first-round RT-PCR using HTBI primers, then second-round multiplex PCR was performed. In TCRdb, the multiplex PCR reads were re-called with MiXCR into one record per CDR3 protein. Of 650,000 to 900,000 distinct CDR3 sequences listed, around 40% are singletons. Active ophthalmopathy (CAS at least 3, NOSPECS at least 4), lasting under 3 months. PBMCs were isolated by Ficoll-Paque density gradient centrifugation, using roughly 10 ml of fresh peripheral blood as the starting material. The CDR3 is 11 amino acids. Germline V gene sequence: CDR1 SGHTA, CDR2 FQGNSA. The V end was cut by 8 bases, the J end by 10 bases, with 14 bases between.

The sequence came from an adult man with Graves' ophthalmopathy. The chain uses TRBV7-2 and TRBJ1-1; D call uncertain. The material sequenced was peripheral blood. DNA of the CDR3: TGTGCCAGCTATGGCGGGATTGCAGCTTTCTTT. As protein: CASYGGIAAFF.